The 3 T cell receptor beta chains reported below all come from one sample, sequenced in a study of T cells in Graves' hyperthyroidism and ophthalmopathy. The investigators amplified TCR beta CDR3 regions from RNA transcripts. An initial round of RT-PCR targeting the TCR CDR3 relied on the HTBI primer set. TCRdb independently ran MiXCR on the multiplex PCR reads; one entry per CDR3 protein. The sample carries fewer than 650,000 distinct CDR3 sequences, about 14% recorded once. Input material: blood. Receptor source: a woman aged 40 to 49 with Graves' hyperthyroidism.

This clonotype has a count of ten or more. This chain links TRBV20-1 with TRBJ2-5, with D possibly being TRBD1 (5 bases). Germline V gene lookup returns CDR1 DFQATT and CDR2 SNEGSKA (reference sequence). This CDR3 comprises 14 residues. V lost 6 bases to trimming and J lost 1 base, with 15 bases between them. CDR3 sequence: CSAALTDFQETQYF. As DNA, the CDR3 is TGCAGTGCAGCCCTGACAGATTTCCAAGAGACCCAGTACTTC.

This clonotype was seen ten or more times. The chain carries TRBV28 and TRBJ2-7; 7 bases are shared with TRBD1. Per germline, CDR1 MDHEN and CDR2 SYDVKM. The CDR3 is made up of 16 amino acids. V lost 0 bases, J lost 0 bases, and 5 bases stayed unmatched. The CDR3 DNA follows: TGTGCCAGCAGTTTATGGGGGACAGATAGCTCCTACGAGCAGTACTTC. This codes for CASSLWGTDSSYEQYF. Full variable domain (outside the CDR3, taken from reference TRBV28 and TRBJ2-7): DVKVTQSSRYLVKRTGEKVFLECVQDMDHENMFWYRQDPGLGLRLIYFSYDVKMKEKGDIPEGYSVSREKKERFSLILESASTNQTSMYLCASSLWGTDSSYEQYFGPGTRLTVT.

The sample holds many counts of this clonotype. The chain couples TRBV6-1 to TRBJ1-3; 7 nucleotides match TRBD1. Germline assignment: CDR1 MNHNS and CDR2 SASEGT. This CDR3 is 15 amino acids long. V lost 6 bases and J lost 0; bases outside the gene matches: 5. The CDR3 DNA reads TGTGCCAGCAGAGCAACAGGGGACTCTGGAAACACCATATATTTT. Translating gives CASRATGDSGNTIYF.